These 20 T cell receptor beta chains were all obtained from the same sample, sequenced in a study of blood T cell repertoires in COVID-19. Data came from immunoSEQ multiplex PCR; TCRdb stores just in-frame clones and leaves some out. The sample has 52,000 or so clones, 90% seen once; the top ten hold roughly 3.9%. The material sequenced was peripheral blood. The receptors here all came from a man aged 50 to 59 with acute or convalescent COVID-19.

The rearrangement uses TRBV3-1 (or the pseudogene TRBV3-2) and TRBJ2-5, with TRBD2 identical over 12 bases. The V segment lost 3 bases and the J segment 7 bases; nucleotides outside the gene matches: 3. CDR1 and CDR2 from the germline V gene are LGHDT and YNNKEL (reference sequence). The length of the CDR3 is 14 residues. The CDR3 sequence: CASSQTSGSGTQYF. The CDR3 coding sequence is TGTGCCAGCAGCCAGACTAGCGGGAGTGGGACCCAGTACTTC.

CDR3 region: CASSLGAVKRSAYEQYF. The CDR3, as DNA: TGTGCCAGCAGCTTAGGAGCGGTAAAGCGGTCAGCCTACGAGCAGTACTTC. The chain carries TRBV11-2 and TRBJ2-7; D perhaps matches TRBD2 (5 bases). The germline V gene has CDR1 SGHAT and CDR2 FQNNGV. The CDR3 is 17 residues long. V dropped 1 base and J dropped 2 bases, with 18 bases sitting between them.

The V and J genes are TRBV29-1 and TRBJ2-2; TRBD2 matches at 8 bases. In germline, CDR1 is SQVTM, CDR2 ANQGSEA. The ends lost 4 bases at V and 2 bases at J; junction bases unmatched: 6. There are 15 residues in the CDR3. CDR3 in amino acids: CSVGVAGLNTGELFF. In DNA form, the CDR3 reads TGCAGCGTTGGGGTAGCGGGACTTAACACCGGGGAGCTGTTTTTT.

On this clone: An end of the junction differs from the germline gene, which may be a read error. The chain recombines TRBV7-6 with TRBJ2-7, with TRBD2 identical over 7 bases. The CDR3 consists of 15 residues. Germline V gene sequence: CDR1 SGHVS, CDR2 FNYEAQ. The CDR3 DNA reads TGTGCCAGCAGCTTAGGGCACAGCGGGGTTGGTGAGGAGCACTTC. It encodes CASSLGHSGVGEEHF.

The chain carries TRBV11-2 and TRBJ2-1; possibly TRBD2 for D (5 bases). Germline CDR1 is SGHAT and CDR2 is FQNNGV. Trimming left V 5 bases short and J 6 bases short, with 20 bases between. The CDR3 spans 16 residues. The CDR3 DNA reads as TGTGCCAGCAGCCGTCTTGGACTCTCAGACTCCAATGAGCAGTTCTTC. Translated, it gives CASSRLGLSDSNEQFF.

The gene calls are TRBV6-5 and TRBJ2-5; D possibly corresponds to TRBD1 (6 bases). The CDR3 is 14 amino acids. Between the trimmed V and J ends, which lost 5 bases and 7 bases, there was a span of 17 bases. Germline V gene sequence: CDR1 MNHEY, CDR2 SVGAGI. CDR3 coding DNA: TGTGCCAGCAGTAGAGGGGGTTCCCACGGGACCCAGTACTTC. Amino acid sequence: CASSRGGSHGTQYF.

The rearrangement joins TRBV19 to TRBJ1-4; D not certain. The germline V gene has CDR1 LNHDA and CDR2 SQIVND (reference sequence). V was shortened by 3 bases and J by 8 bases, with 13 bases between the two germline ends. The CDR3 has 14 amino acids. CDR3 region: CASSINRESEKLFF. CDR3 sequence (DNA): TGTGCCAGTAGTATCAATCGCGAGTCGGAAAAACTGTTTTTT.

V is TRBV19 and J is TRBJ1-3; D is unresolved. The CDR3 length is 13 residues. The germline V gene encodes CDR1 LNHDA and CDR2 SQIVND (reference sequence). Trimming removed 11 bases from V and 0 bases from J, with 11 bases in between. Written as DNA, the CDR3 is TGTGCCTCCCGGAGGAGCTCTGGAAACACCATATATTTT. Amino acid sequence: CASRRSSGNTIYF.

The chain employs TRBV5-1 and TRBJ2-5; TRBD2 matches 8 bases. J gave up 4 bases and V 5 bases, and 7 bases lay outside the gene matches. Germline-derived CDR1 and CDR2 are SGHRS and YFSETQ. The CDR3 is 14 residues long. The CDR3 sequence: CASRAGGRGETQYF. In nucleotides, the CDR3 is TGCGCCAGCAGGGCGGGAGGAAGAGGAGAGACCCAGTACTTC.

The V call is TRBV6-5, the J call TRBJ1-6, with unresolved D. V lost 6 bases and J 7 bases, leaving 10 bases between the germline ends. The CDR3 is 13 residues long. Germline loops: CDR1 MNHEY, CDR2 SVGAGI. The CDR3 sequence is CASSQQRNSPLHF. In DNA form, the CDR3 reads TGTGCCAGCAGCCAACAGCGGAATTCACCCCTCCACTTT.

This clone has only one observation. The CDR3 region is CASSWGAGGNQPQHF. Here the CDR3 DNA reads TGTGCCAGCAGCTGGGGGGCGGGGGGCAATCAGCCCCAGCATTTT. The chain combines TRBV6-2 or TRBV6-3 with TRBJ1-5; D is possibly TRBD1 (6 bases). The CDR3 has 15 amino acids. Germline CDR1 MNHEY, CDR2 SVGEGT. Trimming removed 6 bases from V and 2 bases from J, with 14 bases in between.

This rearrangement joins TRBV5-1 to TRBJ1-1; TRBD1 agrees at 7 bases. This CDR3 comprises 17 residues. Germline V gives CDR1 SGHRS, CDR2 YFSETQ. The junction had 12 bases not matched to a gene; V was cut back by 4 bases and J by 0 bases. CDR3 in DNA: TGCGCCAGCAGCAAGAGGGACAGCAAAGAAGTGAACACTGAAGCTTTCTTT. Its translation is CASSKRDSKEVNTEAFF.

The sample holds one count of this clone. This chain connects TRBV12-5 to TRBJ1-2; 9 positions match TRBD1. This CDR3 comprises 16 residues. Germline assignment: CDR1 LGHNT and CDR2 FRNRAP. V was pared by 7 bases and J by 4 bases, with 13 bases of the junction left unmatched. CDR3 coding DNA: TGTGCTAGTGCCGCGACAGGGGGGTTAAAGAGCTATGGCTACACCTTC. The encoded protein is CASAATGGLKSYGYTF. The full variable domain, in which reference TRBV12-5 and TRBJ1-2 provide the parts outside the CDR3, is DARVTQTPRHKVTEMGQEVTMRCQPILGHNTVFWYRQTMMQGLELLAYFRNRAPLDDSGMPKDRFSAEMPDATLATLKIQPSEPRDSAVYFCASAATGGLKSYGYTFGSGTRLTVV.

The J gene is TRBJ2-3, the V gene TRBV27; D might be TRBD2 (6 bases). V lost 4 bases, J lost 0 bases, and 11 bases lay in between. The CDR3 sequence is 15 residues long. Germline assignment: CDR1 MNHEY and CDR2 SMNVEV (reference sequence). CDR3 loop: CASSSTGTSTDTQYF. The CDR3, as DNA: TGTGCCAGCAGTTCGACCGGGACTAGCACAGATACGCAGTATTTT.

This clone was recorded only once. The chain recombines TRBV19 with TRBJ1-3; D uncertain. This CDR3 spans 13 amino acids. Trimming removed 5 bases at V and 4 bases at J, with 9 bases between. Germline V gene sequence: CDR1 LNHDA, CDR2 SQIVND (reference sequence). CDR3: CASSQAFGNTIYF. As DNA, the CDR3 is TGTGCCAGTAGTCAGGCTTTCGGAAACACCATATATTTT.

The chain carries TRBV7-2 and TRBJ2-2, with 8 bases identical to TRBD1. CDR3 length: 16 residues. Germline CDR1 reads SGHTA; CDR2 reads FQGNSA. Unmatched junction bases numbered 11, after V lost 5 bases and J lost 6 bases. For the CDR3, the DNA is TGTGCCAGCAGCCAGACGGACAGGGTTAATGCCGGGGAGCTGTTTTTT. This sequence encodes CASSQTDRVNAGELFF.

The chain joins TRBV6-5 to TRBJ1-2; 9 bases fit TRBD1. Trimming at V came to 5 bases and at J to 3 bases, leaving 4 bases not matched to a gene. The CDR3 loop spans 14 amino acids. Germline assignment: CDR1 MNHEY and CDR2 SVGAGI. CDR3 sequence (DNA): TGTGCCAGCAGTATGGACAGGGGCGACTATGGCTACACCTTC. Amino acid sequence: CASSMDRGDYGYTF.

For the CDR3, the DNA is TGTGCCAGCAGCTTAGGAAGCGGGAGGTCCTACGAGCAGTACTTC. This translates into CASSLGSGRSYEQYF. The chain carries TRBV11-2 and TRBJ2-7, with 9 bases matching TRBD2. Germline V CDR1 and CDR2: SGHAT, FQNNGV. CDR3 size: 15 residues. The V segment lost 1 base and the J segment 1 base; nucleotides outside the gene matches: 2.

The gene calls are TRBV27 and TRBJ1-2; TRBD1 agrees at 8 bases. Germline CDR1 reads MNHEY; CDR2 reads SMNVEV (reference sequence). The CDR3 totals 12 residues. J was trimmed by 8 bases and V by 6 bases; bases with no gene match: 5. The CDR3 DNA follows: TGTGCCAGCAGCGCGACAGGGGAGGGCTACACCTTC. It yields the protein CASSATGEGYTF.

The chain recombines TRBV6-6 with TRBJ1-5; D unclear. The CDR3 has 15 amino acids. Trimming cost V 2 bases and J 8 bases, with 16 bases left between them. Germline values: CDR1 MNHNY, CDR2 SVGAGI (reference sequence). This CDR3 reads CASSYGRGRSEPQHF. The CDR3 DNA reads TGTGCCAGCAGTTACGGGCGGGGTAGGTCCGAGCCCCAGCATTTT.